The T cell receptor (beta chain) under discussion was sequenced for a study of cytomegalovirus exposure and HLA in healthy donors. The PCR made use of 60 Vbeta and 13 Jbeta primers. Assay: immunoSEQ multiplex PCR; the TCRdb copy retains only in-frame clones and omits some. The sample contains over 150,000 clones, 65% to 85% of which appear only once. Germline lookup yields CDR1 MDHEN and CDR2 SYDVKM. The junction had 12 bases not matched to a gene; V was cut back by 6 bases and J by 5 bases. CDR3 length: 16 amino acids. Regarding the study as a whole: Presence/absence analyses took donor sequencing depth as roughly uniform. Other equally common chains were less clonally expanded than HLA-associated TCR beta chains, a later analysis showed.

Regarding this clone: Its antigen is still unknown.

The TCR was taken from a man aged 55 to 70 in good health and CMV-seronegative. The V call is TRBV28, the J call TRBJ1-5; 8 positions agree with TRBD1. Sequencing used PBMCs. The CDR3 loop is CASRGSPGGAHQPQHF. The CDR3, as DNA: TGTGCCAGCAGGGGGTCCCCAGGGGGCGCCCATCAGCCCCAGCATTTT.